Below are 16 T cell receptor beta chains sequenced from a single sample in a study of T cells in narcolepsy. Generated by immunoSEQ multiplex PCR, the TCRdb table keeps only in-frame clones and is missing some. Among tens of thousands of clones listed, around four fifths were seen once. Sequenced input: CD45RA- memory CD4+ T cells from PBMCs. These TCRs come from a human donor with narcolepsy.

The chain recombines TRBV4-1 with TRBJ2-1; 7 bases line up with TRBD2. J was trimmed by 4 bases and V by 4 bases; bases with no gene match: 13. CDR3 size: 17 residues. Looked up from germline, CDR1 is MGHRA and CDR2 is YSYEKL. The CDR3: CASSPGDGKRGYNEQFF. The CDR3 DNA follows: TGCGCCAGCAGCCCCGGCGATGGAAAGCGGGGTTACAATGAGCAGTTCTTC.

The genes are TRBV7-9 and TRBJ2-3; D is uncertain. CDR3 length: 14 amino acids. The germline CDR1 and CDR2 sequences are SEHNR and FQNEAQ (reference sequence). Trimming cost V 4 bases and J 0 bases, with 8 bases left between them. The CDR3 region has the DNA TGTGCCAGCAGCTCCAAACCTAGCACAGATACGCAGTATTTT. This codes for CASSSKPSTDTQYF.

The V call is TRBV7-2, the J call TRBJ2-5; D uncertain. The CDR3 loop spans 14 amino acids. V dropped 5 bases and J dropped 5 bases, with 15 bases sitting between them. The germline V gene encodes CDR1 SGHTA and CDR2 FQGNSA. The CDR3 DNA is TGTGCCAGCAGCCCCGAGATAGTGGGGGAGACCCAGTACTTC. Translated: CASSPEIVGETQYF.

This clone was counted a single time. This chain joins TRBV4-1 and TRBJ1-2; weak D call: TRBD1 (5 bases). Between the trimmed V and J ends, which lost 0 bases and 7 bases, there was a span of 18 bases. CDR3 size: 16 residues. Germline values: CDR1 MGHRA, CDR2 YSYEKL. The CDR3 sequence: CASSQEREGKDPGYTF. The CDR3 DNA follows: TGCGCCAGCAGCCAAGAACGGGAGGGGAAGGACCCTGGCTACACCTTC.

The chain has TRBV19 and TRBJ1-1; D may be TRBD1 (6 bases). The V end was cut by 4 bases, the J end by 0 bases, with 21 bases between. This CDR3 comprises 18 residues. CDR1 is LNHDA and CDR2 is SQIVND in the germline V gene (reference sequence). The chain's CDR3 is CASSKSRRGGTMNTEAFF. The CDR3 coding sequence is TGTGCCAGTAGTAAGTCGCGGAGGGGGGGGACCATGAACACTGAAGCTTTCTTT.

V and J are TRBV10-3 and TRBJ2-5, with 7 bases aligning to TRBD1. The germline gives CDR1 ENHRY, CDR2 SYGVKD. The CDR3 spans 16 residues. Germline trimming cut 6 bases from V and 3 bases from J; bases unmatched to any gene: 13. CDR3 in amino acids: CAISQGTAIMKETQYF. CDR3 nucleotide sequence: TGTGCCATCAGCCAGGGGACAGCTATAATGAAAGAGACCCAGTACTTC.

This chain links TRBV19 with TRBJ1-5, with TRBD1 matching over 7 bases. The length of the CDR3 is 14 residues. The V gene end was trimmed by 7 bases and the J gene end by 4 bases; junction bases not matched to a gene: 7. CDR1 and CDR2 (germline): LNHDA, SQIVND (reference sequence). CDR3 protein: CASTMTGSNQPQHF. CDR3 DNA sequence: TGTGCCAGTACCATGACAGGGTCAAATCAGCCCCAGCATTTT. The full variable domain, completed using reference TRBV19 and TRBJ1-5, is DGGITQSPKYLFRKEGQNVTLSCEQNLNHDAMYWYRQDPGQGLRLIYYSQIVNDFQKGDIAEGYSVSREKKESFPLTVTSAQKNPTAFYLCASTMTGSNQPQHFGDGTRLSIL.

This clone has just one count. The V and J genes are TRBV14 and TRBJ2-7, with D perhaps TRBD1 (5 bases). CDR1 SGHDN and CDR2 FVKESK come from the germline V gene. The CDR3 covers 15 residues. Deletions cut 0 bases from V and 4 bases from J, with 13 bases between. This CDR3 is CASSQEEWAGYEQYF. The CDR3 nucleotides read TGTGCCAGCAGCCAAGAGGAATGGGCAGGGTACGAGCAGTACTTC.

The chain joins TRBV4-3 to TRBJ1-4; D remains unclear. The CDR3 extends over 14 amino acids. The germline CDR1 and CDR2 sequences are LGHNA and YSLEER. Trimming pared 0 bases from V and 6 bases from J, leaving 8 bases between. The CDR3 bases are TGCGCCAGCAGCCAAGAAGCTTGGGATGAAAAACTGTTTTTT. Translating gives CASSQEAWDEKLFF.

V is TRBV6-5 and J is TRBJ1-2; D ambiguous. This CDR3 has 13 amino acids. Looked up from germline, CDR1 is MNHEY and CDR2 is SVGAGI. V was clipped by 5 bases and J by 4 bases, with 11 bases between them. The CDR3 spells CASSPLGSYGYTF. CDR3 nucleotide sequence: TGTGCCAGCAGTCCTTTGGGGTCCTATGGCTACACCTTC.

This clone was observed a handful of times. The chain recombines TRBV5-1 with TRBJ2-3; 7 bases are a match to TRBD2. The germline gives CDR1 SGHRS, CDR2 YFSETQ. This CDR3 contains 14 residues. V was pared by 1 base and J by 1 base, with 0 bases of the junction left unmatched. The CDR3: CASSLTSGTDTQYF. DNA of the CDR3: TGCGCCAGCAGCTTGACTAGCGGCACAGATACGCAGTATTTT.

The chain has TRBV7-2 and TRBJ1-5; the match to TRBD1 covers 9 bases. The trim removed 5 bases at V and 4 bases at J, leaving 3 bases unmatched. The CDR3 runs 14 residues. CDR1 is SGHTA, CDR2 FQGNSA, per germline. CDR3 in DNA: TGTGCCAGCAGCCCCGGGACAGGGAATCAGCCCCAGCATTTT. Amino acids: CASSPGTGNQPQHF.

This clone was counted once. The junction differs from germline at one of its ends, possibly a read error. This rearrangement joins TRBV6-1 to TRBJ2-7, with TRBD1 as a possible D gene (5 bases). The CDR3 has 15 residues. In germline, CDR1 is MNHNS, CDR2 SASEGT. The CDR3 sequence: CASREGFRVSYEQYF. CDR3 DNA sequence: TGTGCCAGCAGAGAAGGCTTCAGGGTCTCCTACGAGCAGTACTTC.

V usage is TRBV11-1 and J usage is TRBJ2-7; no clear D. The germline V and J ends were trimmed by 3 bases and 3 bases, with 3 bases remaining between them. Germline V lookup: CDR1 SGHAT, CDR2 FQDESV (reference sequence). The CDR3 runs to 11 residues. Here the CDR3 reads CASSFDYEQYF. The DNA for the CDR3 is TGTGCCAGCAGCTTTGACTACGAGCAGTACTTC.

The chain links TRBV7-2 to TRBJ1-3, with D unclear. The CDR3 consists of 13 residues. Trimming removed 5 bases from V and 2 bases from J, with 7 bases in between. The V gene's germline CDR1 is SGHTA and CDR2 FQGNSA. The CDR3 here is CASSTTAGNTIYF. The CDR3 DNA reads as TGTGCCAGCAGCACGACGGCTGGAAACACCATATATTTT.

CDR3: CASSPGTDYEKLFF. CDR3 coding DNA: TGTGCCAGCAGTCCCGGGACGGATTATGAAAAACTGTTTTTT. The rearrangement joins TRBV6-6 to TRBJ1-4, with D possibly being TRBD1 (5 bases). CDR3 length: 14 amino acids. Trimming stripped 5 bases from V and 6 bases from J, with 13 bases between. CDR1 is MNHNY, CDR2 SVGAGI, per germline (reference sequence).